The T cell receptor beta chain under discussion was sequenced for a study of T cell changes during pregnancy in multiple sclerosis. Generated by immunoSEQ multiplex PCR, the TCRdb table keeps only in-frame clones and is missing some. The sample records tens of thousands of clones, more than 85% being singletons. This CDR3 region has 13 residues. Germline CDR1 LNHDA, CDR2 SQIVND (reference sequence). V lost 6 bases and J lost 6, with 12 bases in between. This chain uses TRBV19 with TRBJ1-5; D is ambiguous. Sequencing used CD4+ T cells from peripheral blood mononuclear cells, obtained in the second trimester of pregnancy. The clonotype originates from a female donor with multiple sclerosis, enrolled in a pregnancy study. The CDR3 reads CASRFGSSQPQHF. The CDR3 DNA reads as TGTGCCAGTAGATTCGGTAGTAGTCAGCCCCAGCATTTT.